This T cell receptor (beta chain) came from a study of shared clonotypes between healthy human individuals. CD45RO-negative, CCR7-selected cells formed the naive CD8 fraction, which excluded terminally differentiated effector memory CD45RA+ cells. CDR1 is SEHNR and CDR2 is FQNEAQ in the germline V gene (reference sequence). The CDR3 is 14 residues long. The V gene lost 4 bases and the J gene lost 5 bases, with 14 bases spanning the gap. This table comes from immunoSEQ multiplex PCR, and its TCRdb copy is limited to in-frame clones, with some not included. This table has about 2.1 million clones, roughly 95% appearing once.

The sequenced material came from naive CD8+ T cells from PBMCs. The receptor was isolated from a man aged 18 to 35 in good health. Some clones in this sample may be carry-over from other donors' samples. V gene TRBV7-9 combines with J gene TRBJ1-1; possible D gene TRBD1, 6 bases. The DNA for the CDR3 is TGTGCCAGCAGCTCGGCGAACAGGGATACTGAAGCTTTCTTT. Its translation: CASSSANRDTEAFF.